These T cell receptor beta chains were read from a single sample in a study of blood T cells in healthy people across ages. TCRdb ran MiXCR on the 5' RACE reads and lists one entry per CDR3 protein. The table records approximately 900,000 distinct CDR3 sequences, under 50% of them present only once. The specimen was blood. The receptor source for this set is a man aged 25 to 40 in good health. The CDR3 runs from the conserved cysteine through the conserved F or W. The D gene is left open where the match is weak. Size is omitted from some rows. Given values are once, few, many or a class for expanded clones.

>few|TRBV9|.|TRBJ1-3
TGTGCCAGCACCCCCAGCGCCGACTCTGGAAACACCATATATTTT
CASTPSADSGNTIYF
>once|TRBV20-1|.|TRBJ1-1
TGCAGTGCGCGGGACACAAACACTGAAGCTTTCTTT
CSARDTNTEAFF
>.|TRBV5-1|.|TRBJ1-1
TGCGTCAGCAGCTTGACGGGTGAAGCTTTCTTT
CVSSLTGEAFF
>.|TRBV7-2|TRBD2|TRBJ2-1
TGTGCCAGCAGCGACCGGGGCGGACTAGTCCGCAATGAGCAGTTCTTC
CASSDRGGLVRNEQFF
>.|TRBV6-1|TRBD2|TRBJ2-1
TGTGCCAGCAGTGAGGTCCCCTCGGGTCTAGCGGGAGGGCGTGAGCAGTTCTTC
CASSEVPSGLAGGREQFF
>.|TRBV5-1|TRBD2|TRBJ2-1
TGCGTCAGCAGCAGACTAGCGGGGAATTACAATGAGCAGTTCTTC
CVSSRLAGNYNEQFF
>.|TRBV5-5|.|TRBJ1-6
TGTGCCAGCAGCTTACACGGGGCAAGGAGTGGGGATTCACCCCTCCACTTT
CASSLHGARSGDSPLHF
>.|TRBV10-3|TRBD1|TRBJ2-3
TGTGCCATCAGTGAGTTAACGGGACAGGATACGCAGTATTTT
CAISELTGQDTQYF
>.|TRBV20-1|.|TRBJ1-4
TGCAGTGCTAGCAGGGATGTAAAACTGTTTTTT
CSASRDVKLFF
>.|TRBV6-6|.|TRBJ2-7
TGTGCCAGCAGTAACTTTTTAGCCTACGAGCAGTACTTC
CASSNFLAYEQYF
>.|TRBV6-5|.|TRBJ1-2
TGTGCCGGCGACGTATATGGCTACACCTTC
CAGDVYGYTF
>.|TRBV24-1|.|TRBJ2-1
TGTGCCACCAGTGTCCCCTGGGGGGGGGCCCACTACAATGAGCAGTTCTTC
CATSVPWGGAHYNEQFF
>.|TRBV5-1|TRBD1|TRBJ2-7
TGCGCCAGCAGCCCCACGACAGGGGCCTACGAGCAGTACTTC
CASSPTTGAYEQYF
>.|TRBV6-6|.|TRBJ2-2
TGTGCCGGCGGGGTACAGATCACCGGGGAGCTGTTTTTT
CAGGVQITGELFF
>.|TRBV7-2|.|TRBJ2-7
TGTGCCACTTCCAGGGGCAGGGCGTACGAGCAGTACTTC
CATSRGRAYEQYF
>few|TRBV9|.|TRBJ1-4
TGTGCCAGCAGCGTATCCCAGGGCCTCAGGGCCGGTGAAAAACTGTTTTTT
CASSVSQGLRAGEKLFF
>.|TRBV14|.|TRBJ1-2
TGTGCCAGCAGCCAAGCAAATGATAGGGAGAACCCGATCTACTGGATCTATGGCTACACCTTC
CASSQANDRENPIYWIYGYTF
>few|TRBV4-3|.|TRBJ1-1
TGCGCCAGCAGCACTGACCTTACAGGGAACACTGAAGCTTTCTTT
CASSTDLTGNTEAFF
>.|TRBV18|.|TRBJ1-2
TGTGCCAGCTCAGGGCAGGGTGCCTCCCTCTATGGCTACACCTTC
CASSGQGASLYGYTF
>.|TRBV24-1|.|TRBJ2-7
TGTGCCACCCGACCAGGGACTTCCTCCTACGAGCAGTACTTC
CATRPGTSSYEQYF
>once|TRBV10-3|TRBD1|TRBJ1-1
TGTGCCATCAGCGACAGGGACCCTGAAGCTTTCTTT
CAISDRDPEAFF
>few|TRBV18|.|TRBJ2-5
TGTGCCAGCTCACCACCTAGTTTGGAGACCCAGTACTTC
CASSPPSLETQYF
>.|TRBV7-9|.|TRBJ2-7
TGTGCCAGCAGCTCTGAATGGACAGATCCTTCTTCCTACGAGCAGTACTTC
CASSSEWTDPSSYEQYF
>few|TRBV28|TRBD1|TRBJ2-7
TGTGCCAGCAGTTTTCTGGACAGGGTCTACGAGCAGTACTTC
CASSFLDRVYEQYF
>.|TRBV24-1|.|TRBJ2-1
TGTGCCACCAGAGGGGCAGACAATGAGCAGTTCTTC
CATRGADNEQFF
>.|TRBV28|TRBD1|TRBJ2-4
TGTGCCAGCAGTAAGTCGGGACAGTCTAAAAACATTCAGTACTTC
CASSKSGQSKNIQYF
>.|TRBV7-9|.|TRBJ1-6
TGTGCCAGCAGCTTTGGAGGGCCGAGCTCCTATAATTCACCCCTCCACTTT
CASSFGGPSSYNSPLHF
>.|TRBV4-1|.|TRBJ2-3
TGCGCCAGCAGCCCCCGGTGGACAGATACGCAGTATTTT
CASSPRWTDTQYF
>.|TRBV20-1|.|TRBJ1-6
TGCAGTGCTAGAGATCTGGAGACAGCTTATAATTCACCCCTCCACTTT
CSARDLETAYNSPLHF
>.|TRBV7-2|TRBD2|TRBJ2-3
TGTGCCAGCAGCTCGGGACTAGCGGGGGCGGAAGATACGCAGTATTTT
CASSSGLAGAEDTQYF
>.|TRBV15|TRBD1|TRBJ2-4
TGTGCCACCAGCAGGGATAGAGGGACAGACAACCTAGCCAAAAACATTCAGTACTTC
CATSRDRGTDNLAKNIQYF
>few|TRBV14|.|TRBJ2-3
TGTGCCAGCAGCCAAGGTCTGACCCCCTTGCCGCAGTATTTT
CASSQGLTPLPQYF
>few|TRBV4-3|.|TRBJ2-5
TGCGCCAGCAGCCAAACTTTAGGTTTGGAGACCCAGTACTTC
CASSQTLGLETQYF
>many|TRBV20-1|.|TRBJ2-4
TGCAGTGCCTGGTATGCGGCTAGAAACATTCAGTACTTC
CSAWYAARNIQYF
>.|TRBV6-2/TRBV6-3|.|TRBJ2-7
TGTGCCAGCAGTTACTCCGGGGATGGCTATAGCGAGCAGTACTTC
CASSYSGDGYSEQYF
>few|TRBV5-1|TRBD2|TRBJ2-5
TGCGCCAGCAGCTTGGGGGACTATCCTCAAGAGACCCAGTACTTC
CASSLGDYPQETQYF
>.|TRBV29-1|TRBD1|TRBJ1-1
TGCAGCGTTGAAAGGGGGACAGGGCTTTCCGAAGCTTTCTTT
CSVERGTGLSEAFF
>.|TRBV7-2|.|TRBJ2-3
TGTGCCAGCAGCAAGACAGGAGCTAGCACAGATACGCAGTATTTT
CASSKTGASTDTQYF
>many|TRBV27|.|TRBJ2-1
TGTGCCAGCAGTTTTCTGGGGGGCGATGAGCAGTTCTTC
CASSFLGGDEQFF
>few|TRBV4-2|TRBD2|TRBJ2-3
TGTGCCAGCAGCCAAGACTCAGCGGGGGGACCGAATACGCAGTATTTT
CASSQDSAGGPNTQYF
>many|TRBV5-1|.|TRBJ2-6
TGTGCCAGCAGTTTCTCTGGGGCCAACGTCCTGACTTTC
CASSFSGANVLTF
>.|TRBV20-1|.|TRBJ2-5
TGCAGTGCTAGTTCCCAGACGAAATTCCAAGAGACCCAGTACTTC
CSASSQTKFQETQYF
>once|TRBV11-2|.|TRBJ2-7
TGTGCCAGCAGCTTAGCCCTGGGGATCTACGAGCAGTACTTC
CASSLALGIYEQYF
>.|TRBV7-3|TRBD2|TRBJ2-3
TGTGCCAGCAGCTTGTTATCGGGGGGGCAAGCAGATACGCAGTATTTT
CASSLLSGGQADTQYF
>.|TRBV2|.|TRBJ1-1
TGTGCCAGCAGTGTTGGGCGGATTGAAGCTTTCTTT
CASSVGRIEAFF
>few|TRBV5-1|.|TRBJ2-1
TGCGCCAGCACCCTGGCAGCGGGTAACAATGAGCAGTTCTTC
CASTLAAGNNEQFF
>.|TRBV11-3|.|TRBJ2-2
TGTGCCAGCAGTTCAAGTAGGGTCGGGGAGCTGTTTTTT
CASSSSRVGELFF
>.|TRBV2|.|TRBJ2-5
TGTGCCAGCAGTATCGGCGCGGTGAATGAGCAGTACTTC
CASSIGAVNEQYF
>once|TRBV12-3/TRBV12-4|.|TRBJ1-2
TGTGCCAGCAGTGAGGACGGGGAATATGGCTACACCTTC
CASSEDGEYGYTF
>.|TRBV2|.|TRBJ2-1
TGTGCCAGCAGGACTAGTCCTTACAATGAGCAGTTCTTC
CASRTSPYNEQFF
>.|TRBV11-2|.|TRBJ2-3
TGTGCCAGCAGCGCTGAGGTCGGTCGCACAGATATGCAGTATTTT
CASSAEVGRTDMQYF
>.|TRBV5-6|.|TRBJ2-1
TGTGCCAGCAGCTTGGAGGGTGGGGGTGAGCAGTTCTTC
CASSLEGGGEQFF
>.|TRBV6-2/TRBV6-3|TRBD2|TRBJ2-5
TGTGCCAGCAGTTACCCGGGACTAGCGGGGAAAGAGACCCAGTACTTC
CASSYPGLAGKETQYF
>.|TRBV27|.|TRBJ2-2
TGTGCCAGCAGTCCGGCGCATAACACCGGGGAGCTGTTTTTT
CASSPAHNTGELFF